This T cell receptor (beta chain) was identified during a study of PD-1 blockade in mismatch repair-deficient tumors. As for the study in general: Patients had eleven to twelve mismatch repair-deficient cancer types, all previously treated and progressing.

Study-wide results and caveats: Tumor-resident clones, often undetectable pretreatment in blood, expanded then contracted after pembrolizumab.

The repertoire was sequenced with immunoSEQ multiplex PCR; TCRdb's copy has only in-frame clones and lacks some. The data show 38,000 or so clones, 70% to 90% seen once. All patients were mismatch repair deficient, assessed by either PCR or immunohistochemistry. TCR sequencing covered a few patients who responded to pembrolizumab. Germline V gene sequence: CDR1 KGHSH, CDR2 LQKENI. This CDR3 comprises 15 residues. V lost 3 bases to trimming and J lost 6 bases; unmatched junction nucleotides: 6. On this clone: As yet, its antigen is unknown.

Source: peripheral blood, taken less than 95 weeks after starting pembrolizumab. The receptor was isolated from an adult with mismatch repair-deficient cancer. This chain connects TRBV18 to TRBJ2-2; 8 bases map to TRBD1. CDR3 in DNA: TGTGCCAGCTCACCCGGACAGGGAATGGCCGGGGAGCTGTTTTTT. It is translated as CASSPGQGMAGELFF.